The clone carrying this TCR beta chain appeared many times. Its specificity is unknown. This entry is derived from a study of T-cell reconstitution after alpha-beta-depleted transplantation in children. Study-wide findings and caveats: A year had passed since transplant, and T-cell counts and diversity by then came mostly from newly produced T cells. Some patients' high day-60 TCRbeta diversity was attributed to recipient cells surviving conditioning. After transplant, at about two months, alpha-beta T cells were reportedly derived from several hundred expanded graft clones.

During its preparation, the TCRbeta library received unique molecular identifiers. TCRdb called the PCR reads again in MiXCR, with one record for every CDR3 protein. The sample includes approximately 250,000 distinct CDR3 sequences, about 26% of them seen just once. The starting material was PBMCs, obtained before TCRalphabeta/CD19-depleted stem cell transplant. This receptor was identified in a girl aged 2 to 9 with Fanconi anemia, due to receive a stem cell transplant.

In DNA form, the CDR3 reads TGCGCCAGCAGCCAAAACACAGATACGCAGTATTTT. Amino acids: CASSQNTDTQYF. The rearrangement joins TRBV4-1 to TRBJ2-3; D is unclear. Germline-derived CDR1 and CDR2 are MGHRA and YSYEKL. V was trimmed by 2 bases and J by 2 bases, leaving 2 bases between them. The CDR3 contains 12 residues.